The clone carrying this T cell receptor (beta chain) has only a few counts. The data were obtained in a study of blood T cell repertoires in COVID-19. CDR3 length: 13 residues. Germline V gene lookup returns CDR1 MNHEY and CDR2 SMNVEV (reference sequence). With 6 bases removed from V and 1 base from J, the gap between germline ends came to 6 bases. The assay was immunoSEQ multiplex PCR, and TCRdb's table has in-frame clones only and misses some. The sample contains a few hundred thousand clones, over 75% of which appear only once. Cohort 3 donors counted as recovered after two negative PCRs, clearance, or resolved symptoms.

This chain uses TRBV27 with TRBJ2-2; no firm D call. The sequence derives from a man aged 40-50 years who had recovered from COVID-19. Sequences were obtained from PBMCs or T cells enriched from blood (not recorded which). For the CDR3, the DNA is TGTGCCAGCAGAACAGAGAACACCGGGGAGCTGTTTTTT. Translation gives CASRTENTGELFF.